One sample yielded the 31 T cell receptor beta chains listed below, sequenced in a study of molecular identifiers for immune sequencing clone quantification. TCRdb re-called the PCR reads through MiXCR, storing one row per CDR3 protein. There are 85,000 to 130,000 distinct CDR3 sequences in the sample; roughly 34% occur only once, and around 4.2% lies in the top ten. The sequenced sample was naive CD8+ T cells from blood, with Jurkat cell RNA spiked in. Subset given: FACS-sorted CD8+CD4-CCR7+CD45RA+ naive T cells. The source is a human donor in good health. Some libraries in this study had Jurkat cell RNA spiked in.

The V call is TRBV4-3, the J call TRBJ1-1; D call uncertain. CDR3 length: 15 residues. Germline values: CDR1 LGHNA, CDR2 YSLEER. Deletions cut 0 bases from V and 5 bases from J, with 13 bases between. CDR3 sequence reads: CASSQDAGLWTEAFF. The CDR3 nucleotides read TGCGCCAGCAGCCAAGACGCAGGTCTGTGGACTGAAGCTTTCTTT.

This chain links TRBV11-2 with TRBJ2-7, with D perhaps given as TRBD1 or TRBD2 (5 bases each). V shed 5 bases and J shed 9 bases, with 17 bases lying between them. CDR1 is SGHAT, CDR2 FQNNGV, per germline. The CDR3 length is 13 residues. The CDR3 protein is CASSPAGWDGQYF. CDR3 nucleotide sequence: TGTGCCAGCAGCCCAGCTGGTTGGGACGGGCAGTACTTC.

About this clonotype: This is likely a read error, given that the CDR3 carries no conserved phenylalanine or tryptophan at its end. V usage is TRBV7-8 and J usage is TRBJ2-4; D remains unclear. Trimming cost V 5 bases and J 12 bases, with 11 bases left between them. Germline CDR1 is SGHVS and CDR2 is FQNEAQ. The CDR3 has 11 amino acids. The CDR3 nucleotides are TGTGCCAGCAGCCAGGATGGGTCTCAGTACCTC. It encodes CASSQDGSQYL.

The chain is built from TRBV7-2 and TRBJ2-1; TRBD2 matches at 8 bases. The trim removed 0 bases at V and 3 bases at J, leaving 4 bases unmatched. The CDR3 is 16 residues long. CDR1 and CDR2 from the germline V gene are SGHTA and FQGNSA. Here the CDR3 DNA reads TGTGCCAGCAGCTTAGCCTCTAGCGGGTTCTACAATGAGCAGTTCTTC. This translates into CASSLASSGFYNEQFF.

This clonotype was detected a few times. The V call is TRBV5-4, the J call TRBJ2-3; D is undetermined. Germline-derived CDR1 and CDR2 are SGHNT and YYREEE (reference sequence). The CDR3 totals 13 residues. Deletions cut 2 bases from V and 0 bases from J, with 4 bases between. Written as DNA, the CDR3 is TGTGCCAGCAGCTTAGGCAGCACAGATACGCAGTATTTT. Translated, it gives CASSLGSTDTQYF.

A note on this clonotype: At one of its ends the junction is not consistent with the germline gene, which may arise from a read error. V and J are TRBV6-2 or TRBV6-3 and TRBJ2-1, with D perhaps TRBD2 (5 bases). Germline CDR1 MNHEY, CDR2 SVGEGT. The CDR3 has 14 amino acids. The CDR3 DNA sequence: TGTGCCAGCCGGCTACGAGCGGATGCCAATGAGCAGATCTTC. Its protein is CASRLRADANEQIF.

As concerns this clonotype: A much larger clonotype is one base distant, so this may be a read error. The chain's CDR3 is CASSHWSGLDTQYF. The CDR3 region has the DNA TGTGCCAGCAGTCACTGGTCGGGGCTCGATACGCAGTATTTT. V gene TRBV6-2 or TRBV6-3 combines with J gene TRBJ2-3; D possibly uses TRBD1 or TRBD2 (5 bases each). Germline lookup yields CDR1 MNHEY and CDR2 SVGEGT. The ends were cut back, 5 bases at V and 6 bases at J, with 15 bases in the middle. This CDR3 has 14 residues.

Concerning this clonotype itself: Just one base apart from a much larger clone, this may be a read error. The chain links TRBV28 to TRBJ1-5; 7 bases match TRBD1. Per the germline V gene, CDR1 is MDHEN and CDR2 is SYDVKM. This CDR3 has 16 amino acids. In nucleotides, the CDR3 is TGTGCCAGCAGCACAGTGAGGGACAGCCCATATCAGTCCCAGCATTTT. This gives the protein CASSTVRDSPYQSQHF.

This chain connects TRBV28 to TRBJ2-7, with D hard to call. V shed 6 bases and J shed 0 bases, with 12 bases lying between them. The CDR3 length is 14 residues. Per germline, CDR1 MDHEN and CDR2 SYDVKM. DNA for the CDR3: TGTGCCAGCAGCGGCGGAAGAAGCTCCTACGAGCAGTACTTC. Protein: CASSGGRSSYEQYF.

Concerning this clonotype itself: The junction shows a germline mismatch at one end, possibly a read error. This rearrangement joins TRBV28 to TRBJ1-1; D perhaps matches TRBD1 (5 bases). This CDR3 is built from 15 residues. Germline CDR1 MDHEN, CDR2 SYDVKM. The CDR3 protein is CASRLMGGVRTEAIF. CDR3 bases: TGTGCCAGCAGATTAATGGGAGGGGTCCGCACTGAAGCTATCTTT.

This clonotype was observed many times. The chain uses TRBV28 and TRBJ2-3; 10 bases are a match to TRBD2. CDR1 MDHEN and CDR2 SYDVKM come from the germline V gene. Germline trimming cut 6 bases from V and 4 bases from J; bases unmatched to any gene: 7. The CDR3 is 15 amino acids. The CDR3, as DNA: TGTGCCAGCAGCCGGAGCGGGAGGGCTTCAGATACGCAGTATTTT. It is translated as CASSRSGRASDTQYF.

For the CDR3, the DNA is TGTGCCAGCAGCCAGGGAAGAGCTAGGGAGCAGTACTTC. It specifies CASSQGRAREQYF. The chain employs TRBV4-2 and TRBJ2-7; no reliable D call. Germline V gene lookup returns CDR1 LGHNA and CDR2 YNFKEQ. This CDR3 has 13 amino acids. V lost 3 bases to trimming and J lost 7 bases, with 13 bases between them.

This clonotype was recorded a few times. The rearrangement uses TRBV27 and TRBJ1-2; tentatively, D is TRBD1 (6 bases). V lost 2 bases, J lost 8 bases, and 12 bases lay in between. The length of the CDR3 is 13 residues. CDR1 is MNHEY, CDR2 SMNVEV, per germline (reference sequence). CDR3 protein: CASSLGGLSGYTF. The DNA for the CDR3 is TGTGCCAGCAGTTTAGGGGGGCTGAGCGGCTACACCTTC.

The chain employs TRBV6-2 or TRBV6-3 and TRBJ2-5; no firm D call. CDR3 size: 14 residues. Trimming pared 2 bases from V and 4 bases from J, leaving 11 bases between. Germline values: CDR1 MNHEY, CDR2 SVGEGT. CDR3 sequence reads: CASSYQAGRETQYF. The CDR3 DNA reads TGTGCCAGCAGTTACCAGGCAGGACGAGAGACCCAGTACTTC.

This clonotype occurred many times. J is TRBJ2-2 and V is TRBV27; 8 nucleotides align to TRBD2. The CDR3 has 15 amino acids. Per the germline V gene, CDR1 is MNHEY and CDR2 is SMNVEV (reference sequence). V lost 6 bases and J lost 5; bases outside the gene matches: 8. CDR3 sequence reads: CASRTGLGRTGELFF. In DNA form, the CDR3 reads TGTGCCAGCAGAACGGGACTAGGGCGGACCGGGGAGCTGTTTTTT.

The rearrangement uses TRBV10-2 and TRBJ2-7; D uncertain. The CDR3 sequence is 14 residues long. The germline V gene has CDR1 WSHSY and CDR2 SAAADI. Trimming stripped 5 bases from V and 6 bases from J, with 17 bases between. The CDR3, as DNA: TGCGCCAGCAGTCTCGTGGTGATGGTGGTCGAGCAGTACTTC. Its protein is CASSLVVMVVEQYF.

As concerns this clonotype: Being one base from a much bigger clone, this may be a read error. V gene TRBV5-1 combines with J gene TRBJ2-1, with 7 bases lining up with TRBD2. Germline V lookup: CDR1 SGHRS, CDR2 YFSETQ. The CDR3 covers 15 residues. CDR3 region: CASSLAVGGPPEQIF. The CDR3 bases are TGCGCCAGCAGCTTGGCCGTGGGAGGGCCCCCCGAGCAGATCTTC.

The sample holds a few counts of this clonotype. The chain employs TRBV6-6 and TRBJ2-7; D may be TRBD2 (6 bases). The germline gives CDR1 MNHNY, CDR2 SVGAGI (reference sequence). Trimming took off 7 bases at V and 3 bases at J, with 16 bases between the two ends. The CDR3 extends over 14 amino acids. CDR3 residues: CASNPTGLFYEQYF. The CDR3 coding sequence is TGTGCCAGCAACCCAACGGGACTCTTCTACGAGCAGTACTTC.

Notes on this clonotype: This may stem from a read error, because a much larger clone lies one nucleotide away. The chain combines TRBV7-9 with TRBJ1-5; 7 nucleotides match TRBD1. Germline lookup yields CDR1 SEHNR and CDR2 FQNEAQ (reference sequence). The CDR3 has 15 residues. For the CDR3, the DNA is TGTGCCAGCAGTTTCGGACAGGCGAGCAATCGGCCCCAGCATTTT. Translated: CASSFGQASNRPQHF.

Notes on this clonotype: At one of its ends the junction is not consistent with the germline gene, which may arise from a read error. The chain has TRBV14 and TRBJ2-2, with 7 bases identical to TRBD2. The CDR3 has 14 residues. Looked up from germline, CDR1 is SGHDN and CDR2 is FVKESK. CDR3 sequence reads: CASSQFLASGELPF. The CDR3 DNA reads as TGTGCCAGCAGCCAATTCCTAGCAAGCGGGGAGCTGCCTTTT. The variable domain in full, with the rest retrieved from reference TRBV14 and TRBJ2-2, is EAGVTQFPSHSVIEKGQTVTLRCDPISGHDNLYWYRRVMGKEIKFLLHFVKESKQDESGMPNNRFLAERTGGTYSTLKVQPAELEDSGVYFCASSQFLASGELPFGEGSRLTVL.

This clonotype was counted many times. The chain carries TRBV7-3 and TRBJ1-4, with D possibly TRBD1 on 5 matching bases. Trimming cost V 5 bases and J 3 bases, with 13 bases left between them. CDR3 length: 15 residues. Germline V gene sequence: CDR1 SGHTA, CDR2 FQGTGA. The chain's CDR3 is CASSPPGVSNEKLFF. CDR3 sequence (DNA): TGTGCCAGCAGCCCCCCGGGGGTGTCTAATGAAAAACTGTTTTTT.

This clonotype came up a few times. The DNA of the CDR3 is TGTGCCAGCTCTAGGGGTACCTCTGGAAACACCATATATTTT. The encoded protein is CASSRGTSGNTIYF. V is TRBV28 and J is TRBJ1-3; weak D call: TRBD1 (5 bases). CDR1 MDHEN and CDR2 SYDVKM come from the germline V gene. V lost 8 bases, J lost 0 bases, and 11 bases lay in between. The CDR3 contains 14 residues.

A word on this clonotype: This clone may be a read error of a much larger clone one base away. The V call is TRBV7-9, the J call TRBJ2-1; D is uncertain. Deletions cut 1 base from V and 12 bases from J, with 13 bases between. Germline V gene sequence: CDR1 SEHNR, CDR2 FQNEAQ (reference sequence). There are 13 residues in the CDR3. The chain's CDR3 is CASSLERWLGQFF. In DNA form, the CDR3 reads TGTGCCAGCAGCTTAGAACGCTGGTTAGGGCAGTTCTTC.

This clonotype has more than one count but fewer than ten. The CDR3 sequence: CGSTSTTLEDFYEQYF. DNA of the CDR3: TGTGGGAGCACCTCCACGACCCTGGAAGATTTCTACGAGCAGTACTTC. The chain combines TRBV7-8 with TRBJ2-7; no definite D call. From germline, CDR1 is SGHVS and CDR2 FQNEAQ. The CDR3 spans 16 residues.

The V and J genes are TRBV19 and TRBJ1-1; D remains unclear. The CDR3 is made up of 13 amino acids. The germline V gene encodes CDR1 LNHDA and CDR2 SQIVND (reference sequence). Trimming took 2 bases from V and 5 from J, leaving 9 bases between them. The CDR3 is CASSIFAATEAFF. Written as DNA, the CDR3 is TGTGCCAGTAGTATATTTGCCGCAACTGAAGCTTTCTTT. The entire variable domain, with the rest obtained from reference TRBV19 and TRBJ1-1, is as follows: DGGITQSPKYLFRKEGQNVTLSCEQNLNHDAMYWYRQDPGQGLRLIYYSQIVNDFQKGDIAEGYSVSREKKESFPLTVTSAQKNPTAFYLCASSIFAATEAFFGQGTRLTVV.

This clonotype was detected many times. The gene calls are TRBV6-5 and TRBJ1-1, with 7 nucleotides matching TRBD1. Germline loops: CDR1 MNHEY, CDR2 SVGAGI. V shed 8 bases and J 5 bases; nucleotides not matched to a gene: 5. The CDR3 spans 12 residues. DNA for the CDR3: TGTGCCAGCCGTCCAGGGGGGACTGAAGCTTTCTTT. It encodes CASRPGGTEAFF.

Comments on this clonotype: Its ends do not fully match the called genes, so a read error is possible. This rearrangement joins TRBV7-2 to TRBJ1-3; no clear D. From germline, CDR1 is SGHTA and CDR2 FQGNSA. This CDR3 has 15 residues. CDR3 in amino acids: CASCLAPDSGNTIYF. As DNA, the CDR3 is TGTGCCAGCTGCTTAGCTCCAGACTCTGGAAACACCATATATTTT. The variable domain in full, with the rest retrieved from reference TRBV7-2 and TRBJ1-3, is GAGVSQSPSNKVTEKGKDVELRCDPISGHTALYWYRQSLGQGLEFLIYFQGNSAPDKSGLPSDRFSAERTGGSVSTLTIQRTQQEDSAVYLCASCLAPDSGNTIYFGEGSWLTVV.

The chain has TRBV5-6 and TRBJ2-5; D remains ambiguous. This CDR3 comprises 13 residues. Trimming stripped 9 bases from V and 4 bases from J, with 16 bases between. CDR1 SGHDT and CDR2 YYEEEE come from the germline V gene. This CDR3 reads CAISLAGGETQYF. CDR3 in DNA: TGTGCCATCAGTCTTGCTGGTGGAGAGACCCAGTACTTC.

V usage is TRBV7-9 and J usage is TRBJ2-5; 8 bases agree with TRBD2. V dropped 4 bases and J dropped 4; count of bases not matched to a gene: 11. The CDR3 runs to 16 residues. The V gene's germline CDR1 is SEHNR and CDR2 FQNEAQ (reference sequence). The CDR3 bases are TGTGCCAGCAGCTCGTTAGAGCGGGAGATTAGAGAGACCCAGTACTTC. It translates to CASSSLEREIRETQYF.

Regarding this clonotype: One base away lies a much larger clone, so this may be a sequencing read error. The gene calls are TRBV7-9 and TRBJ2-2, with D maybe TRBD2 (6 bases). CDR1 is SEHNR, CDR2 FQNEAQ, per germline (reference sequence). V was cut by 5 bases and J by 3 bases, with 13 bases left in between. CDR3 size: 15 residues. CDR3 residues: CASSLTGTHTGELFF. CDR3 DNA sequence: TGTGCCAGCAGCCTAACCGGGACTCACACCGGGGAGCTGTTTTTT. Together with reference TRBV7-9 and TRBJ2-2, the CDR3 gives the full variable domain: DTGVSQNPRHKITKRGQNVTFRCDPISEHNRLYWYRQTLGQGPEFLTYFQNEAQLEKSRLLSDRFSAERPKGSFSTLEIQRTEQGDSAMYLCASSLTGTHTGELFFGEGSRLTVL.

The chain has TRBV7-6 and TRBJ2-3; the D is unclear. The V end was cut by 2 bases, the J end by 6 bases, with 6 bases between. This CDR3 comprises 12 residues. Germline loops: CDR1 SGHVS, CDR2 FNYEAQ. The CDR3 is CASSLISDTQYF. The CDR3 DNA follows: TGTGCCAGCAGCTTAATATCTGATACGCAGTATTTT. Full variable domain (remainder filled in from reference TRBV7-6 and TRBJ2-3): GAGVSQSPRYKVTKRGQDVALRCDPISGHVSLYWYRQALGQGPEFLTYFNYEAQQDKSGLPNDRFSAERPEGSISTLTIQRTEQRDSAMYRCASSLISDTQYFGPGTRLTVL.